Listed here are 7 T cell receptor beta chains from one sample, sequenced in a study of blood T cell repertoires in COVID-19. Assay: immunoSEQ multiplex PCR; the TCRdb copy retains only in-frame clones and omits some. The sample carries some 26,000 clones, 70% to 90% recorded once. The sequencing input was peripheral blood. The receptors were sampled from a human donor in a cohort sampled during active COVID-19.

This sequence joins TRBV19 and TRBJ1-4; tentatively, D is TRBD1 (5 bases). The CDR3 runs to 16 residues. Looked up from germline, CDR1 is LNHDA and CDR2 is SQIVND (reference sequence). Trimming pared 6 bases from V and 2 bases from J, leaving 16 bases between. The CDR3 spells CASSSPLTATNEKLFF. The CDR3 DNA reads TGTGCCAGTAGCTCCCCTCTGACAGCTACTAATGAAAAACTGTTTTTT.

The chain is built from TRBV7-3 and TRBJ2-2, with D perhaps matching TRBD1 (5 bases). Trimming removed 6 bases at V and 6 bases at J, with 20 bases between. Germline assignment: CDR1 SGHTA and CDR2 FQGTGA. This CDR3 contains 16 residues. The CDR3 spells CASRPDRSPLAGELFF. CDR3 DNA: TGTGCCAGCAGACCCGACAGAAGTCCGTTGGCCGGGGAGCTGTTTTTT.

CDR3 in amino acids: CASSLEGLVDYNEQFF. The CDR3 DNA is TGCGCCAGCAGCTTGGAAGGACTAGTGGACTACAATGAGCAGTTCTTC. The rearrangement links TRBV5-1 to TRBJ2-1; 7 bases match TRBD2. Germline V gene data show CDR1 as SGHRS and CDR2 as YFSETQ. The CDR3 totals 16 residues. The trim removed 0 bases at V and 3 bases at J, leaving 6 bases unmatched.

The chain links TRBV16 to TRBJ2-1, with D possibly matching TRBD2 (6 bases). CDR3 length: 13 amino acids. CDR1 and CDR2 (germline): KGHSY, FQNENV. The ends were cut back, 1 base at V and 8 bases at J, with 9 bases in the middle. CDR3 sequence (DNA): TGTGCCAGCAGCCAATTCGGGAGCGATGAGCAGTTCTTC. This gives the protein CASSQFGSDEQFF.

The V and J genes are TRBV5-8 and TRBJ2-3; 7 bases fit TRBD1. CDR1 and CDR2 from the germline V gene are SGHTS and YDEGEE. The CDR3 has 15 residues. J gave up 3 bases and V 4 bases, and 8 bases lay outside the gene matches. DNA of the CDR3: TGTGCCAGCAGCCTGACAGGGTGGGGAACAGATACGCAGTATTTT. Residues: CASSLTGWGTDTQYF. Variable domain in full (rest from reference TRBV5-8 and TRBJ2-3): EAGVTQSPTHLIKTRGQQATLRCSPISGHTSVYWYQQALGLGLQFLLWYDEGEERNRGNFPPRFSGRQFPNYSSELNVNALELEDSALYLCASSLTGWGTDTQYFGPGTRLTVL.

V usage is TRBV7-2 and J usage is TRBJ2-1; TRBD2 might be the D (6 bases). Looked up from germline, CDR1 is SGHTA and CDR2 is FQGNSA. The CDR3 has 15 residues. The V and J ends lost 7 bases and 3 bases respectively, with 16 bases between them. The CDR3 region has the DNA TGTGCCAGCATTGGGTGGTCTAGCGACTACAATGAGCAGTTCTTC. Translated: CASIGWSSDYNEQFF.

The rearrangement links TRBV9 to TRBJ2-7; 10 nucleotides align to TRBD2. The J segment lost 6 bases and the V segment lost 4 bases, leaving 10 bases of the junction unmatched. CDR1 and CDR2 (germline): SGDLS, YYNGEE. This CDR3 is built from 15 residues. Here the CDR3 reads CASSSLALAGSEQYF. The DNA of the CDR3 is TGTGCCAGCAGCTCCCTGGCACTAGCGGGATCCGAGCAGTACTTC. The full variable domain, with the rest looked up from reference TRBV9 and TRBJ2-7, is DSGVTQTPKHLITATGQRVTLRCSPRSGDLSVYWYQQSLDQGLQFLIQYYNGEERAKGNILERFSAQQFPDLHSELNLSSLELGDSALYFCASSSLALAGSEQYFGPGTRLTVT.